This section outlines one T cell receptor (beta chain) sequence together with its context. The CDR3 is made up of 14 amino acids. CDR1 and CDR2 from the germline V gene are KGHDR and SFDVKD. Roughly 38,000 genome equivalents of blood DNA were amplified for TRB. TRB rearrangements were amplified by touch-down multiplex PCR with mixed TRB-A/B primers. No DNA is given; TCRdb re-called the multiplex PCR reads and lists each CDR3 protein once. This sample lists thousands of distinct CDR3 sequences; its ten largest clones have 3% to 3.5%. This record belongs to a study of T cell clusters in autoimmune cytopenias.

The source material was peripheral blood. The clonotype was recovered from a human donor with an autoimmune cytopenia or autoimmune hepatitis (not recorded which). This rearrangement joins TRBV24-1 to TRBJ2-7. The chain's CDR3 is CATSDSSRNYEQYF.